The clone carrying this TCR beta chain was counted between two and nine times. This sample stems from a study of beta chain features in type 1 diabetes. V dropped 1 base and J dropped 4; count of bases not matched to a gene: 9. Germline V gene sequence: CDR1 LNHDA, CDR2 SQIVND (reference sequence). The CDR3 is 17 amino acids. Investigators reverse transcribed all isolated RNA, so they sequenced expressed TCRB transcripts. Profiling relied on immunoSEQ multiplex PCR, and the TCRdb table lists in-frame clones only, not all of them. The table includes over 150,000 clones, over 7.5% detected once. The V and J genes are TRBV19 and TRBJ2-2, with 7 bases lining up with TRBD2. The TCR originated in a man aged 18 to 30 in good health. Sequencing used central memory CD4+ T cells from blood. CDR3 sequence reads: CASSIGLAGVTTGELFF. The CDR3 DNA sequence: TGTGCCAGTAGTATAGGATTGGCGGGGGTTACCACCGGGGAGCTGTTTTTT. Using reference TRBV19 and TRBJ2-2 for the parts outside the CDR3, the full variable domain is DGGITQSPKYLFRKEGQNVTLSCEQNLNHDAMYWYRQDPGQGLRLIYYSQIVNDFQKGDIAEGYSVSREKKESFPLTVTSAQKNPTAFYLCASSIGLAGVTTGELFFGEGSRLTVL.